One sample yielded the 22 T cell receptor beta chains listed below, sequenced in a study of T cell changes during pregnancy in multiple sclerosis. Profiled with immunoSEQ multiplex PCR; TCRdb holds only in-frame clones, not every one. The table records tens of thousands of clones, approximately 91% of them present only once. The starting material was peripheral blood, obtained after pregnancy. Receptors originate from a female donor in good health, enrolled as a control in a pregnancy study.

The V call is TRBV12-5, the J call TRBJ1-1; D may be TRBD1 (5 bases). CDR1 is LGHNT and CDR2 is FRNRAP in the germline V gene. The CDR3 runs 17 residues. Trimming stripped 0 bases from V and 6 bases from J, with 20 bases between. CDR3 in DNA: TGTGCTAGTGGTTTGGTTGGGGCGAGTTGGAAGACGCCTGAAGCTTTCTTT. Translated: CASGLVGASWKTPEAFF.

V gene TRBV7-2 combines with J gene TRBJ2-1; 10 bases map to TRBD2. V trimming: 4 bases; J trimming: 7 bases; junction bases outside the gene matches: 7. Germline V lookup: CDR1 SGHTA, CDR2 FQGNSA. The CDR3 totals 15 residues. The CDR3 nucleotides read TGTGCCAGCAGCTCTCTAGCGGGAGCGAAGAATGAGCAGTTCTTC. Its protein is CASSSLAGAKNEQFF.

This clone came up a few times. V and J are TRBV6-1 and TRBJ2-7; TRBD2 is a possible D gene (6 bases). Germline CDR1 and CDR2: MNHNS and SASEGT. V shed 2 bases and J shed 0 bases, with 11 bases lying between them. The CDR3 sequence is 15 residues long. In DNA form, the CDR3 reads TGTGCCAGCAGTGAAAAGGGACTGATCTCCTACGAGCAGTACTTC. Translated: CASSEKGLISYEQYF.

This chain links TRBV4-3 with TRBJ2-3, with TRBD1 as a possible D gene (6 bases). CDR1 is LGHNA, CDR2 YSLEER, per germline. CDR3 length: 15 amino acids. Trimming cost V 3 bases and J 0 bases, with 10 bases left between them. The CDR3 sequence is CASSQEGQSTDTQYF. As DNA, the CDR3 is TGCGCCAGCAGCCAGGAAGGACAGAGCACAGATACGCAGTATTTT.

The J gene is TRBJ2-3, the V gene TRBV9; 7 nucleotides align to TRBD1. Trimming took 3 bases from V and 4 from J; bases not matched to a gene: 14. The germline V gene encodes CDR1 SGDLS and CDR2 YYNGEE. The CDR3 extends over 17 amino acids. The CDR3 spells CASSEAQGLSGSDTQYF. The CDR3 DNA is TGTGCCAGCAGCGAGGCACAGGGGTTATCGGGATCAGATACGCAGTATTTT.

The genes are TRBV18 and TRBJ1-1; the D is unclear. Trimming took off 2 bases at V and 1 base at J, with 8 bases between the two ends. Germline CDR1 is KGHSH and CDR2 is LQKENI. The CDR3 is 14 amino acids. The CDR3 loop reads CASSPGSSNTEAFF. CDR3 DNA: TGTGCCAGCTCACCAGGCAGTTCGAACACTGAAGCTTTCTTT.

The chain uses TRBV15 and TRBJ2-7; 8 bases line up with TRBD2. Germline CDR1 reads LNHNV; CDR2 reads YYDKDF (reference sequence). Trimming cost V 0 bases and J 2 bases; bases outside gene matches: 3. This CDR3 has 15 amino acids. CDR3 region: CATSRDRGGPYEQYF. The CDR3 coding sequence is TGTGCCACCAGCAGAGATCGGGGGGGCCCCTACGAGCAGTACTTC.

This chain joins TRBV7-8 and TRBJ2-7, with 8 bases identical to TRBD1. The CDR3 is 12 residues long. Germline V gene lookup returns CDR1 SGHVS and CDR2 FQNEAQ. V lost 7 bases, J lost 3 bases, and 2 bases stayed unmatched. The CDR3 loop is CASTDRGYEQYF. The CDR3 DNA is TGTGCCAGCACCGACAGGGGCTACGAGCAGTACTTC.

The sample holds one count of this clone. The chain uses TRBV6-4 and TRBJ2-3, with TRBD2 identical over 12 bases. The germline V gene encodes CDR1 MRHNA and CDR2 SNTAGT. This CDR3 spans 16 amino acids. With V trimmed by 9 bases and J by 4 bases, 11 bases remained unmatched. CDR3 amino acids: CASATSLAGGPDTQYF. Written as DNA, the CDR3 is TGTGCCAGTGCGACCTCTCTAGCGGGGGGGCCAGATACGCAGTATTTT.

The chain employs TRBV19 and TRBJ1-5, with D possibly matching TRBD1 (5 bases). CDR1 LNHDA and CDR2 SQIVND come from the germline V gene (reference sequence). This CDR3 region has 16 residues. The germline V and J ends were trimmed by 5 bases and 2 bases, with 16 bases remaining between them. CDR3 residues: CASSPWGRGGNQPQHF. CDR3 nucleotides: TGTGCCAGTAGTCCCTGGGGACGGGGGGGCAATCAGCCCCAGCATTTT.

The chain employs TRBV19 and TRBJ1-6; a weak D match, TRBD1 (6 bases). The CDR3 has 15 residues. Germline V gene data show CDR1 as LNHDA and CDR2 as SQIVND (reference sequence). The germline V and J ends were trimmed by 4 bases and 7 bases, with 14 bases remaining between them. The CDR3 spells CASSNQGIENSPLHF. The CDR3 DNA reads as TGTGCCAGTAGTAACCAGGGGATTGAAAATTCACCCCTCCACTTT.

The CDR3 region has the DNA TGTGCCAGCAGCTTAACTAGCTGGGAGACCCAGTACTTC. This sequence encodes CASSLTSWETQYF. V and J are TRBV13 and TRBJ2-5; weak D call: TRBD2 (6 bases). CDR1 PRHDT and CDR2 FYEKMQ come from the germline V gene (reference sequence). The CDR3 is made up of 13 amino acids. The V and J ends lost 2 bases and 5 bases respectively, with 9 bases between them.

The table lists this clone with a count of one. The rearrangement uses TRBV2 and TRBJ2-5, with D hard to call. Trimming stripped 4 bases from V and 1 base from J, with 16 bases between. The germline CDR1 and CDR2 sequences are SNHLY and FYNNEI. This CDR3 spans 16 amino acids. CDR3 DNA: TGTGCCAGCAGTGCCGATCGCCCAGGAATCCAAGAGACCCAGTACTTC. This codes for CASSADRPGIQETQYF.

The chain has TRBV19 and TRBJ1-2, with a weak D call TRBD1 (5 bases). The CDR3 is 13 residues long. Trimming left V 3 bases short and J 3 bases short, with 8 bases between. Germline CDR1 is LNHDA and CDR2 is SQIVND (reference sequence). The CDR3 coding sequence is TGTGCCAGTAGTATGGCGGGGGACTATGGCTACACCTTC. This gives the protein CASSMAGDYGYTF.

The chain carries TRBV5-1 and TRBJ2-1; D gene uncertain. Germline V gene data show CDR1 as SGHRS and CDR2 as YFSETQ. The CDR3 is 13 residues long. With 2 bases removed from V and 8 bases from J, the gap between germline ends came to 11 bases. Here the CDR3 DNA reads TGCGCCAGCAGCTTACTAAGCATCGATGAGCAGTTCTTC. Translating gives CASSLLSIDEQFF.

The chain uses TRBV28 and TRBJ2-3; D not resolved. There are 13 residues in the CDR3. Germline CDR1 is MDHEN and CDR2 is SYDVKM. The V gene lost 2 bases and the J gene lost 8 bases, with 11 bases spanning the gap. As DNA, the CDR3 is TGTGCCAGCAGTTTACGTGTAGCCGGTACGCAGTATTTT. This gives the protein CASSLRVAGTQYF.

This clone has just one count. The rearrangement links TRBV6-5 to TRBJ1-1, with D unclear. The CDR3 is 14 residues long. Between the trimmed V and J ends, which lost 2 bases and 1 base, there was a span of 8 bases. In germline, CDR1 is MNHEY, CDR2 SVGAGI. As DNA, the CDR3 is TGTGCCAGCAGTTACCCCGGGAAGAACACTGAAGCTTTCTTT. Protein product: CASSYPGKNTEAFF.

This chain uses TRBV6-5 with TRBJ2-2, with D maybe TRBD1 (5 bases). This CDR3 comprises 13 residues. Germline values: CDR1 MNHEY, CDR2 SVGAGI. Trimming shortened V by 3 bases and J by 8 bases, and 10 bases separated the two germline ends. This CDR3 reads CASSYGALGELFF. DNA of the CDR3: TGTGCCAGCAGTTATGGGGCGTTGGGGGAGCTGTTTTTT.

V and J are TRBV7-2 and TRBJ2-1; D is possibly TRBD2 (6 bases). Per the germline V gene, CDR1 is SGHTA and CDR2 is FQGNSA. The CDR3 spans 14 residues. Trimming pared 0 bases from V and 8 bases from J, leaving 11 bases between. The CDR3 is CASSLAGTADEQFF. The CDR3 nucleotides are TGTGCCAGCAGCTTAGCGGGGACTGCCGATGAGCAGTTCTTC.

This rearrangement joins TRBV19 to TRBJ1-5; D is perhaps TRBD1 (6 bases). Per the germline V gene, CDR1 is LNHDA and CDR2 is SQIVND (reference sequence). This CDR3 comprises 15 residues. Trimming removed 4 bases from V and 7 bases from J, with 17 bases in between. The chain's CDR3 is CASSNPRGGYQPQHF. CDR3 sequence (DNA): TGTGCCAGTAGTAACCCGAGGGGGGGATACCAGCCCCAGCATTTT.

This clone was recorded only once. The V and J genes are TRBV5-6 and TRBJ1-4; 9 nucleotides match TRBD1. Germline loops: CDR1 SGHDT, CDR2 YYEEEE. V dropped 2 bases and J dropped 2; count of bases not matched to a gene: 4. CDR3 length: 16 residues. CDR3 nucleotides: TGTGCCAGCAGCTTACTACAGGGGGCGACTAATGAAAAACTGTTTTTT. It specifies CASSLLQGATNEKLFF.

CDR3 protein: CASSYSRAGPVGGQFF. Here the CDR3 DNA reads TGTGCCAGCAGTTACTCTCGGGCGGGACCAGTGGGGGGGCAGTTCTTC. The V call is TRBV6-6, the J call TRBJ2-1, with D perhaps matching TRBD2 (6 bases). Germline assignment: CDR1 MNHNY and CDR2 SVGAGI (reference sequence). The CDR3 runs 16 residues. The V gene lost 0 bases and the J gene lost 12 bases, with 21 bases spanning the gap.